This T cell receptor (beta chain) comes out of a study of blood T cell repertoires in COVID-19. This clone came up a few times. Germline V gene lookup returns CDR1 SEHNR and CDR2 FQNEAQ (reference sequence). CDR3 size: 16 residues. J was trimmed by 7 bases and V by 4 bases; bases with no gene match: 8. The protocol was immunoSEQ multiplex PCR, while the TCRdb copy is restricted to in-frame clones and leaves out a portion. Among roughly 300,000 clones listed, around 90% were seen once. The chain has TRBV7-9 and TRBJ1-6, with 9 bases lining up with TRBD1. Sequences were obtained from PBMCs or T cells enriched from blood (not recorded which). This clonotype was obtained from a woman in her 30s who had recovered from COVID-19. In nucleotides, the CDR3 is TGTGCCAGCAGCTCAACCGGGACAGGGCCGAATTCACCCCTCCACTTT. Its protein product is CASSSTGTGPNSPLHF.